This T cell receptor beta chain was sequenced in a study of blood T cell repertoires in COVID-19. Study at large: Some COVID-19 samples were acute and others convalescent; all came from the United States, Italy and Spain. PBMCs, B-cell-depleted T cells, or T cells provided the cDNA or gDNA that made up the material.

In the study's own analysis: Estimates of nucleated cell counts were drawn from the amplification of reference gene primers. The table came from immunoSEQ multiplex PCR; TCRdb's copy has only in-frame clones and leaves some out. The V and J calls and clone size come from that table; D and trimming were worked out from the DNA. This table holds 250,000 or so clones, 80% to 90% found once. The sequenced material came from peripheral blood. This TCR was recovered from a man aged 40-49 years who had recovered from COVID-19.

CDR3 nucleotides: TGTGCCAGCTCACCACAATCCCGGGGAGGCTATGGCTACACCTTC. Translated, it gives CASSPQSRGGYGYTF. The V gene is TRBV18, the J gene TRBJ1-2, with D hard to call. V lost 1 base, J lost 4 bases, and 13 bases lay in between. This CDR3 spans 15 amino acids. CDR1 and CDR2 from the germline V gene are KGHSH and LQKENI. The full variable domain, in which reference TRBV18 and TRBJ1-2 provide the parts outside the CDR3, is NAGVMQNPRHLVRRRGQEARLRCSPMKGHSHVYWYRQLPEEGLKFMVYLQKENIIDESGMPKERFSAEFPKEGPSILRIQQVVRGDSAAYFCASSPQSRGGYGYTFGSGTRLTVV.